A single sample is the source of the 11 T cell receptor beta chains below, sequenced in a study of tumor and adjacent non-tumor tissue in lung cancer. This sample's RNA came from whole unsorted tissue. Three rounds of nested PCR, following a modified ARM-PCR protocol, produced the TCRbeta library. A single record per CDR3 protein comes from TCRdb applying MiXCR to the multiplex PCR reads. This table holds 65,000 to 70,000 distinct CDR3 sequences, about 61% found once. Sequenced input: lung tumor tissue. The receptors come from a man aged 45-65 years with non-small cell lung cancer.

V is TRBV6-6 and J is TRBJ2-1, with 8 bases lining up with TRBD2. CDR1 is MNHNY, CDR2 SVGAGI, per germline (reference sequence). CDR3 length: 14 residues. The CDR3 DNA reads TGTGTCAACCGGCGACAGCGGGAGCTGGGTGAGCAGTTCTTC. Translation: CVNRRQRELGEQFF.

Of note for this clonotype: A read error may be the cause here, since a much bigger clone is one base away. The J gene is TRBJ1-5, the V gene TRBV6-1, with a tentative D call TRBD1 (5 bases). V was shortened by 6 bases and J by 0 bases, with 12 bases between the two germline ends. Germline V gene data show CDR1 as MNHNS and CDR2 as SASEGT. The CDR3 spans 15 residues. The CDR3 sequence: CASRQAEHSNQPQHF. CDR3 nucleotides: TGTGCCAGCAGACAGGCAGAGCATAGCAATCAGCCCCAGCATTTT.

This clonotype was seen more than once but under ten times. This chain links TRBV19 with TRBJ1-1, with a possible D match to TRBD1 (5 bases). V gave up 5 bases and J gave up 6 bases, with 13 bases separating them. CDR1 is LNHDA and CDR2 is SQIVND in the germline V gene (reference sequence). This CDR3 contains 13 residues. DNA for the CDR3: TGTGCCAGTAGTCTTCAGGGCGGCGCTGAAGCTTTCTTT. It yields the protein CASSLQGGAEAFF.

This clonotype has ten or more counts. This chain connects TRBV19 to TRBJ2-3; 8 bases match TRBD2. V shed 5 bases, J shed 0 bases, and the junction held 10 bases outside the gene matches. The CDR3 sequence is 17 residues long. Germline lookup yields CDR1 LNHDA and CDR2 SQIVND (reference sequence). The CDR3 is CASSPPRGRTSTDTQYF. CDR3 nucleotide sequence: TGTGCCAGTAGTCCCCCCCGCGGGAGGACTAGCACAGATACGCAGTATTTT.

This clonotype was detected a few times. The CDR3 reads CSASRLTANYGYTF. DNA for the CDR3: TGCAGTGCTAGCCGCTTAACAGCTAACTATGGCTACACCTTC. The rearrangement uses TRBV20-1 and TRBJ1-2; D unclear. Trimming removed 3 bases at V and 0 bases at J, with 11 bases between. The CDR3 has 14 amino acids. CDR1 is DFQATT and CDR2 is SNEGSKA in the germline V gene (reference sequence).

The V and J genes are TRBV4-2 and TRBJ2-3, with D perhaps matching TRBD2 (6 bases). The CDR3 is 16 residues long. Per the germline V gene, CDR1 is LGHNA and CDR2 is YNFKEQ. In DNA form, the CDR3 reads TGTACCAACAGCTATAGTAGCGGAAGAAACACAGATACGCAGTATTTT. Encoded protein: CTNSYSSGRNTDTQYF.

This clonotype was counted a few times. One end of the junction fails to match germline, which may point to a read error. V usage is TRBV12-3 or TRBV12-4 and J usage is TRBJ2-1; D is perhaps TRBD2 (6 bases). This CDR3 is built from 15 residues. Here the CDR3 reads CASSPTRGSYNEQLF. CDR3 in DNA: TGTGCCAGCAGTCCGACGCGGGGATCCTACAATGAGCAGCTCTTC.

This clonotype came up once. A read error may be the cause here, since a much bigger clone is one base away. The chain has TRBV30 and TRBJ2-7; 7 bases align to TRBD1. The CDR3 runs to 13 residues. Germline CDR1 and CDR2: GTSNPN and SVGIG (reference sequence). In DNA, the CDR3 is TGTGCCTGGACAGGACAGGCCGCCTACGAGGAGTACTTC. Residues: CAWTGQAAYEEYF.

The gene calls are TRBV7-9 and TRBJ1-2; TRBD1 agrees at 10 bases. Germline CDR1 reads SEHNR; CDR2 reads FQNEAQ (reference sequence). V trimming: 4 bases; J trimming: 3 bases; junction bases outside the gene matches: 14. The CDR3 has 18 residues. CDR3 in DNA: TGTGCCAGCAGCTCGAGATACGGGACAGGGGCGCATGACTATGGCTACACCTTC. Translating it yields CASSSRYGTGAHDYGYTF.

This clonotype appeared many times. The chain is built from TRBV6-6 and TRBJ2-7; TRBD2 agrees at 11 bases. Trimming cost V 7 bases and J 2 bases; bases outside gene matches: 4. CDR1 MNHNY and CDR2 SVGAGI come from the germline V gene (reference sequence). The CDR3 consists of 14 residues. CDR3 in DNA: TGTGCCAGCACAATAGCGGGAGGGGCCTACGAGCAGTACTTC. The encoded protein is CASTIAGGAYEQYF.

As for this clonotype: This is likely a read error, given that the CDR3 carries no conserved phenylalanine or tryptophan at its end. The DNA is left out, because the CDR3 cannot be placed on it with certainty; the CDR3 is given as TCRdb lists it. J is TRBJ2-5 and V is TRBV7-9; TRBD1 reflects the table's D call only, with no check against the DNA. Per the germline V gene, CDR1 is SEHNR and CDR2 is FQNEAQ (reference sequence). The CDR3 is made up of 14 amino acids, end residues included. The CDR3 reads CASSPLGQQETRYL.